This TCR beta chain was documented in a study of T cells after yellow fever vaccination. About the research overall: For low cell numbers, libraries were made with SMART-Seq v4 Ultra Low Input. Broader study findings: Repertoires obtained by FACS sorting could include abundant clonotypes that entered as contaminants from the bulk population.

In the case of this clonotype: Its antigen remains unidentified.

The TCR cDNA carried a universal primer site and UMIs from 5'RACE template switching. TCRdb processed the 5' RACE reads anew with MiXCR; each CDR3 protein has one entry. The sample shows about 320,000 distinct CDR3 sequences, 4% to 5.5% of them seen only once. J was trimmed by 3 bases and V by 4 bases; bases with no gene match: 6. The V gene's germline CDR1 is SGHRS and CDR2 YFSETQ. The CDR3 has 15 amino acids. This sequence originates from a man aged 18 to 30 who received the YFV17D yellow fever vaccine. Material: PBMCs, obtained 15 days after the yellow fever booster vaccination. The chain carries TRBV5-1 and TRBJ1-5; 8 bases map to TRBD1. The CDR3 loop reads CASSPGQGVNQPQHF. The CDR3 DNA follows: TGCGCCAGCAGCCCCGGACAGGGCGTCAATCAGCCCCAGCATTTT.